This T cell receptor (beta chain) was obtained from a study of tumor-infiltrating lymphocytes in primary liver carcinoma (dated by TCRdb to between 2016 and 2019). A note on the overall study: Of the five patients, three men and two women aged 30 to 69 years, four had hepatocellular carcinoma and one had combined HCC and intrahepatic cholangiocarcinoma. Tumors of the five patients were stage T1-T3 N0M0 with maximum diameters of roughly 4.2 to 11 cm. Each sample produced about 3.5 to 7.13 million productive TCRbeta reads, and read depth showed no significant difference between tissue types. TCRbeta repertoire sequencing, expression microarrays and whole-exome sequencing were combined in the study across five regions of each liver tumor, with adjacent normal tissue and blood also included. A total of 35 specimens from 5 patients went through TCRbeta repertoire sequencing, namely 25 tumor regions, 5 adjacent noncancerous liver tissues and 5 peripheral blood samples. To link TCRbeta repertoire diversity with the local molecular phenotype, the approximately 23 tumor region samples were profiled using Agilent mRNA microarrays. High reproducibility was observed for the technical replicate repertoires, with mean shared-clone rates about 0.92 and correlation coefficients above 0.95.

Total RNA and DNA were co-extracted without cell sorting from roughly 20-30 mg of bulk tissue using the AllPrep DNA/RNA mini kit. Surgical resection was performed in China between late 2015 and early 2016 on a few patients with histopathologically diagnosed primary liver carcinoma. Patients had chronic HBV infection and were treatment-naive at sampling. Each tumor was sampled at five spatially separated regions: the tumor centre plus the superior, inferior, left-lateral and right-lateral poles. Histological examination found more than 75% viable tumor cells in every tumor sample. Fresh tumor and adjacent tissue pieces were bisected; one half was stored in RNAlater at -80°C, the other sent for histology. This clonotype was picked up many times. Which antigen it targets is not known. Within one base of it there is no much larger clone, and no base qualities were kept. A constant-region primer and ProtoScript II reverse transcriptase were used to reverse-transcribe TCRbeta-specific cDNA from roughly 0.55 ug total RNA. The TCRbeta libraries were prepared through three rounds of nested multiplex PCR following a slightly modified ARM-PCR procedure. Each of the first two PCR rounds ran for about 9 cycles and used multiplex TRBV1-TRBV30 forward primers together with a Cbeta reverse primer. A final 25-cycle PCR with Deep VentR polymerase added sample barcodes and Illumina adapters. Before sequencing, amplicons between 200 and 500 bp were purified from gel using a QIAquick gel extraction kit. The TCRbeta amplicons were sequenced with 250-bp paired-end reads on an Illumina HiSeq 2500. As for the original processing: Trimmomatic v0.33 was used to quality-trim the reads, and FLASH v1.2.11 was used to merge paired reads so that full CDR3 sequences could be recovered. V, D and J germline segments were assigned to the rearranged TCRbeta sequences by MiGEC v1.2.1b. VDJtools v1.0.0 computed clonotype statistics and Shannon-Wiener diversity indices. To cut down on sampling bias, every analysis after diversity analysis relied on just the 250 most abundant clonotypes from each sample. TCRdb redid the processing of the public reads, applying fastp at Q25 and MiXCR, and retained in-frame beta chains. A single entry per CDR3 protein holds the most common genes and DNA from its merged rows. The V and J calls, along with clone size, are taken from TCRdb and not from the paper's own processing. Within this sample are approximately 190,000 distinct CDR3 sequences, with roughly 80% of them counted one time only. Of the sample, roughly 20% is held by the ten largest clones.

The paper's findings and limits, for the study overall: Only roughly 7-25% of top clones appeared in all five regions of a tumor, which suggests that tumor-infiltrating T cells are spatially heterogeneous. Because only the TCR beta chain was sequenced and unpaired alpha chains were not captured, true repertoire diversity is likely underestimated. The top 250 clones accounted for a significantly greater share of the repertoire in tumors than in blood (p = 0.039). Consistent with antigen-driven expansion, pairs of tumor regions showed higher repertoire overlap (mean approximately 35%) than either tumor-adjacent pairs (about 17%) or tumor-blood pairs (about 15%). Because the samples were bulk and unsorted, CD4+ and CD8+ T cell repertoires could not be compared. The study included only a handful of patients, and the authors note findings should be validated in a larger study.

The cysteine opens and the phenylalanine closes a CDR3 of 15 amino acids. CDR3 DNA only is kept here, 45 bases in frame from base 1. Clipping removes 4 bases from V and 5 bases from J, with 7 as the unmatched junction base count. The germline V gene (reference sequence) supplies CDR1 SGHNT and CDR2 YYREEE. Sequencing input: tumor tissue from primary liver carcinoma. The origin of this receptor is a man in his forties or fifties with primary liver carcinoma and hepatitis B virus infection. The sequence links TRBV5-4 to TRBJ2-3; 10 bases in between match TRBD2. The CDR3 in this case is CASSLLQREGDTQYF. The DNA is TGTGCCAGCAGCCTTCTCCAGCGGGAGGGAGATACGCAGTATTTT.